This entry is about one T cell receptor beta chain. Antigen unknown. This sample is part of a study of OX40 agonist ivuxolimab in advanced cancers. Study results and limitations: Clonal expansion among partial responders at 0.1-3.0 mg/kg ranked near the lowest.

TCRdb's copy holds only in-frame clones and misses some; the assay was immunoSEQ multiplex PCR. The sample holds 70,000 to 95,000 clones; 87% are singletons and the top ten take 6.2%. J gave up 3 bases and V 5 bases, and 6 bases lay outside the gene matches. The CDR3 length is 15 residues. Germline V gene data show CDR1 as SGHVS and CDR2 as FNYEAQ. The V and J genes are TRBV7-6 and TRBJ2-3; 9 nucleotides align to TRBD1. The sample in question was CD4+ or CD8+ T cells sorted from blood, obtained in a trial of the OX40 agonist ivuxolimab. The source is an adult with an advanced solid tumor such as melanoma, head and neck, liver or kidney cancer. This CDR3 reads CASSATGQGTDTQYF. In DNA form, the CDR3 reads TGTGCCAGCAGCGCCACTGGACAGGGGACAGATACGCAGTATTTT.